This is a list of T cell receptor beta chains from one sample in a study of T cells expressing NK-cell markers. Following a re-call of the 5' RACE reads, TCRdb has one entry per CDR3 protein and lacks DNA. The specimen's table records about 120,000 distinct CDR3 sequences. Material: blood T cells: a sorted CD56 or NKG2C T cell subset, CD4+ or CD8+ T cells, or bulk PBMC T cells (not recorded which). All receptors come from a woman between 18 and 75 years old in good health. The CDR3 runs from the conserved cysteine through the conserved F or W. The order of the fields is V gene, J gene, CDR3 protein.

>TRBV27|TRBJ2-5
CASSFREGETQYF
>TRBV6-2/TRBV6-3|TRBJ2-5
CASSYLDGQTQYF
>TRBV24-1|TRBJ2-1
CATSDGQGYEQFF
>TRBV29-1|TRBJ2-1
CSVPGQGLGEQFF
>TRBV12-3/TRBV12-4|TRBJ2-4
CASSWGGDIQYF
>TRBV28|TRBJ1-2
CASCPPGKAGYTF
>TRBV12-3/TRBV12-4|TRBJ1-2
CASTLTGYGYTF
>TRBV4-2|TRBJ2-1
CASSQETASYNEQFF
>TRBV5-6|TRBJ1-6
CASSLGQGVSPLHF
>TRBV6-5|TRBJ2-1
CASSYSVQREQPTYNEQFF
>TRBV7-9|TRBJ2-7
CASSLVLPGYEQYF
>TRBV20-1|TRBJ2-7
CSAPAPEGAGYEQYF
>TRBV10-3|TRBJ2-2
CAISEPSGGIGELFF
>TRBV6-5|TRBJ1-4
CASSYDRGNEKLFF
>TRBV9|TRBJ1-4
CASSPQGLGEKLFF
>TRBV27|TRBJ2-7
CASSLLAGPLYEQYF
>TRBV7-3|TRBJ1-5
CASSSRDRGLGQPQHF
>TRBV5-1|TRBJ2-7
CASSSRTGDGYEQYF
>TRBV4-2|TRBJ2-1
CASSQDVGMGGNEQFF
>TRBV12-3/TRBV12-4|TRBJ2-1
CASRQGLHNEQFF
>TRBV7-9|TRBJ2-4
CASSLVLPGVQNIQYF
>TRBV12-3/TRBV12-4|TRBJ1-1
CASSSGPNTEAFF
>TRBV5-1|TRBJ2-7
CASSPHGGSYEQYF
>TRBV30|TRBJ2-6
CAWSDLGANVLTF
>TRBV27|TRBJ2-2
CASSLWSAGELFF
>TRBV19|TRBJ2-3
CASSSPDRGRKDTQYF
>TRBV7-2|TRBJ2-1
CALGPAGGESSYNEQFF
>TRBV29-1|TRBJ2-1
CSDAINNEQFF
>TRBV4-3|TRBJ2-3
CASSQGAADTQYF
>TRBV20-1|TRBJ1-2
CSARGDTRGNYGYTF
>TRBV12-3/TRBV12-4|TRBJ1-6
CASNTRSYNSPLHF
>TRBV19|TRBJ2-2
CASRAEGPTGELFF
>TRBV7-6|TRBJ2-7
CAASWREGIYEQYF
>TRBV27|TRBJ1-2
CASSLAGNYGYTF
>TRBV12-3/TRBV12-4|TRBJ2-3
CASRPLRGPKTFSSTDTQYF
>TRBV9|TRBJ2-7
CASSVSGGTGSYEQYF
>TRBV9|TRBJ2-2
CASSVVLATNTGELFF
>TRBV5-4|TRBJ2-3
CASSSQTGAPDTQYF
>TRBV20-1|TRBJ2-5
CSARLPGQETQYF
>TRBV7-8|TRBJ2-1
CASSLVGAELEQFF
>TRBV28|TRBJ2-7
CASVRLPGLAGVGSYEQYF
>TRBV28|TRBJ2-1
CASSTGLATYEQFF
>TRBV5-6|TRBJ2-7
CASSFLGAEQYF
>TRBV6-1|TRBJ1-2
CASSQDWIVDYGYTF
>TRBV7-6|TRBJ2-7
CASSQPLGTSGRGEQYF
>TRBV3-1|TRBJ2-7
CASSGELAAYEQYF
>TRBV9|TRBJ2-7
CASSVGPRRYEQYF
>TRBV20-1|TRBJ2-7
CSADGEINYEQYF
>TRBV20-1|TRBJ2-5
CSARSGLAGEETQYF
>TRBV19|TRBJ2-5
CASSPSYRGLQETQYF
>TRBV6-2/TRBV6-3|TRBJ1-1
CASSQTAGITEAFF